The source of this T cell receptor beta chain is a study of cytomegalovirus exposure and HLA in healthy donors listed by TCRdb under 2017. Study-level background: An earlier analysis of about 530 of the donors reported about 260 Gb of sequence data and 117 million unique TCR beta sequences obtained from about 170 million T cells. An early release that covered roughly 600 HLA-typed donors contained approximately 300 gigabases of sequencing data and around 85 million unique TCR sequences. Among the roughly 400 genotyped donors, more than 70% belonged to the genetic ancestry cluster associated with self-reported Caucasian donors. The study aimed to test whether signatures of past pathogen exposure could be identified by cataloging public T cell receptors. The study profiled the T cell repertoires of 550 to 700 subjects by immunosequencing and related them to cytomegalovirus serostatus. Along with the approximately 620-subject first cohort, a separate validation cohort of over a hundred different subjects was used. To predict cytomegalovirus infection status, the study brought together high-throughput TCR immunosequencing, statistical association of individual TCRs with disease status, and machine learning. A later analysis re-examined previously published TCR beta repertoires from about 700 donors and added high-resolution HLA genotyping to investigate patterns of TCR occurrence. In the later analysis, no new phenotypic data were used to find candidate immune exposures; instead, reliance was placed on TCR beta sequences and their occurrence across donors. To decide whether each TCR beta V gene segment behaved as functional or pseudogenic, an earlier analysis of some 540 of the donors relied on high-throughput TCR beta sequencing. Donor age, sex, ethnicity and CMV serostatus were compiled alongside the repertoire data. In a later genetic analysis, genome-wide SNP genotypes for about 55% of the roughly 700 donors were used, and that subset was treated as a discovery cohort. All discovery cohort repertoires had been generated using a single sequencing platform. HLA typing covered class I and class II loci at four-digit resolution. The number of donors typed differed by locus, with roughly 629-640 for A, B, C, DRB1 and DQB1, more than 500 for DQA1, over 600 for DPA1, and 400 to 490 for DPB1. Roughly 5 DR-DQ haplotypes were treated as single units for association and clustering because of strong linkage in the cohort. Among about 360 genotyped donors of the cohort, an average of 235,054 unique TCR beta nucleotide sequences were sequenced per donor, around a sixth of them non-productive. Study-level results and caveats: Broadly in line with IMGT annotations, most TCR beta V segments showed up in productive rearrangements about 90% or about 30% of the time in an earlier analysis of several hundred of the donors. Only TCR beta chains were sequenced in this cohort, and the absence of alpha or paired-chain data limited detectable features. In a later analysis, around 17,000 TCR beta sequences were associated with specific HLA alleles at a false discovery rate of 0.05. The study listed 164 TCR beta chains as associated with cytomegalovirus. A later genetic analysis reported fewer N-insertions in productive TCRs among donors in an Asian-associated ancestry cluster than the roughly 690-donor mean. In vitro tests confirmed that a few of the cytomegalovirus-associated TCR beta chains recognize cytomegalovirus antigens. Immune exposure information for the cohort was limited to CMV serostatus. An association between a missense DCLRE1C variant and V-gene and J-gene trimming of TCR beta chains was found in a later genetic analysis and replicated in an independent cohort. Some IMGT-functional V segments, including TRBV6-2 and TRBV6-3, could not be told apart with the 87-base-pair reads, so those segments were excluded. Most TCR sequences were observed very rarely across donors, whereas some public TCRs were present in many individuals. According to the authors, the approach could potentially be generalized to other disease states and immunological phenotypes. The earlier analysis of approximately 540 of the donors excluded 15 to 20 rarely observed V segments, including chromosome 9 orphons, because counts were too low. Because HLA typing was missing for some donors at each locus, association tests included only the typed subset. Correlated functional status among segregating V segments might reflect linkage disequilibrium, but an unknown experimental factor could not be ruled out. According to a later analysis, TCR association rates differed among HLA loci, with DRB1 alleles showing the most associated TCRs and HLA-C alleles showing the fewest. Presence/absence analyses assumed roughly uniform sequencing depth across donors, an assumption that may not hold. According to a later analysis, parvovirus B19, influenza, CMV and Epstein-Barr virus appeared linked to several top co-occurrence clusters. According to a later analysis, most CMV-associated TCR beta chains appeared to be HLA-restricted, and the HLA associations seemed to be driven largely by CMV exposure. A group of highly shared sequence variants was considered likely to be a technical artifact of the sequencing pipeline. In a later analysis, HLA-associated TCR beta chains showed more clonal expansion and lower generation probabilities than non-associated chains that were equally common. Assigning TCR associations to individual alleles was difficult when HLA alleles, especially DR and DQ, strongly co-occurred. A further reported finding was that TCR beta sequences accurately predicted the HLA-A and HLA-B alleles for most subjects in the first cohort. The classifier was reported to diagnose cytomegalovirus status with high specificity and sensitivity in both the original and validation cohorts.

Receptor libraries were prepared by the immunoSEQ multiplex PCR assay. The multiplex PCR relied on a mix of 60 forward primers for TCR Vbeta segments and 13 reverse primers for TCR Jbeta segments. The CDR3 region of rearranged TCR beta genes was amplified from genomic DNA with a multiplex PCR assay. The Illumina HiSeq System was used to sequence the amplified TCR beta libraries as 87-base-pair reads. In the paper's pipeline: In a later analysis, approximately 74 million unique TCR beta chains were counted across the approximately 640 repertoires, and around 10 million of these chains were shared by at least two donors. To remove PCR and sequencing errors, raw reads were error-corrected and collapsed into unique sequences using a nearest-neighbor algorithm that merged closely related sequences. To assign V, D and J gene segments, CDR3 sequences were aligned to IMGT reference sequences. For a sequence to be retained, a match of at least six nucleotides was required to both a V gene segment and a J gene segment. Rearrangements were called productive when the CDR3 lacked stop codons and stayed in frame with V and J; all others were non-productive. Following IMGT convention, CDR3 was defined as the stretch from the second conserved V-encoded cysteine to the conserved J-encoded phenylalanine. The earlier analysis of about 640 of the donors excluded any sequence lacking an unambiguous match to a single V gene segment. In an earlier analysis of some 590 of the donors, a V segment was called functional when productive rearrangements were above 56.7%, and segregating when the standard deviation between donors exceeded 5%. A statistical classification framework was built to diagnose cytomegalovirus status from the catalog of TCR beta chain sequences. In a later analysis, TCR nucleotide sequences were compared against IMGT/GENE-DB human TR gene sequences so that V and J genes could be assigned. A later analysis assigned CDR3 sequences and most-parsimonious VDJ recombination scenarios with the TCRdist pipeline. In a later analysis, every TCR beta chain was defined by the combination of its CDR3 amino acid sequence and its V-gene family, and reads without a unique V-gene family were dropped. In a later analysis, fewer than 600 highly shared, low-generation-probability nucleotide sequences were removed to address suspected cross-contamination and a sequencing artifact. In a later analysis, a clonal expansion index was calculated for each public chain from normalized within-repertoire ranks of inferred template counts. A later analysis computed generation probabilities with a VDJ recombination model fitted to out-of-frame rearrangements, and checked the results against IGoR. In a later analysis, TCR-TCR, TCR-HLA and TCR-CMV co-occurrence was scored with hypergeometric tests, and a repertoire-size bias correction was applied to TCR pairs. A later analysis estimated false discovery rates by permuting HLA or CMV assignments 20 times. In a later analysis, co-occurring TCRs were grouped using DBSCAN, with TCRdist sequence similarity added in when clustering inside HLA-allele-positive subsets. For co-occurrence clustering, repertoires with fewer than 30,000 or more than 120,000 public chains were excluded, along with five repertoires with anomalous nucleotide sharing. TCRdb re-hosts the immuneACCESS table, in-frame sequences only. Its copies lack some clones; in the studies checked, an unresolved V gene accounts for under half of them, and the cause for the rest is not known. Clonal size and the V and J genes are those of that table, whereas D and trimming came from the DNA. The sample table lists about 170,000 clones, over 70% of them with a count of one. Around 7.3% of the sample lies in the top ten.

The junction carries 10 bases between V and J, which are trimmed by 3 bases and 1 base respectively. The CDR3 starts with the cysteine, ends with the phenylalanine, and has 14 residues. The retained sequence is limited to the CDR3, 42 bases, with the frame set at the first base. The germline V gene encodes CDR1 MDHEN and CDR2 SYDVKM. As concerns this clone: It has no known antigen specificity. Base quality data are lacking; no much larger clone is found one base away.

The cohort consisted of 650 to 700 healthy bone marrow donors. All cohort members were sampled while nominally healthy, although unrecorded immune exposures were likely present. The donor tested CMV seropositive and was one of the 289 seropositive cohort members. Every donor gave a peripheral blood sample, and the peripheral blood mononuclear cells from that sample were used for TCR beta sequencing. The Qiagen DNeasy Blood Extraction Kit was used to extract genomic DNA from the blood cell samples. The sample consisted of PBMCs. The chain couples TRBV28 to TRBJ2-7; the best D guess is TRBD1, with 5 bases matching. This TCR came from a man younger than 45 in good health and CMV-seropositive. This receptor carries the CDR3 CASSFAGLSYEQYF. DNA sequence: TGTGCCAGCAGTTTCGCAGGGTTGTCCTACGAGCAGTACTTC.